A selection of T cell receptor beta chains follows, all from one sample in a study of early T cells in non-severe SARS-CoV-2 infection. TCRdb reprocessed the 5' RACE reads via MiXCR and lists one record per CDR3 protein. The data contain tens of thousands of distinct CDR3 sequences, around 12% of them singletons. The sequenced sample was whole blood, obtained at baseline. These receptors all come from an adult who was a healthcare worker with PCR-confirmed SARS-CoV-2 infection or an uninfected control (not recorded which). The donor label of this sample is uncertain. The CDR3 runs from the conserved cysteine through the conserved F or W. Each record gives: J gene, D gene, clone size, V gene, CDR3 protein, CDR3 DNA. D genes are given only for firm matches. Size is omitted from some rows. Given values are once, few, many or a class for expanded clones.

j_call: TRBJ1-5; d_call: .; clone_size: few; v_call: TRBV4-1; cdr3_aa: CASSQDPGQISNQPQHF; cdr3_nt: TGCGCCAGCAGCCAAGATCCCGGACAGATTAGCAATCAGCCCCAGCATTTT
j_call: TRBJ1-5; d_call: .; clone_size: .; v_call: TRBV20-1; cdr3_aa: CSAPLNGGRNQPQHF; cdr3_nt: TGCAGTGCTCCTCTGAATGGGGGACGCAATCAGCCCCAGCATTTT
j_call: TRBJ2-2; d_call: TRBD2; clone_size: .; v_call: TRBV7-6; cdr3_aa: CASSLAGTSGSTGELFF; cdr3_nt: TGTGCCAGCAGCTTAGCCGGGACTAGCGGGAGTACCGGGGAGCTGTTTTTT
j_call: TRBJ1-4; d_call: .; clone_size: many; v_call: TRBV27; cdr3_aa: CASSSPHGGSEKLFF; cdr3_nt: TGTGCCAGCAGTTCGCCACACGGAGGGAGTGAAAAACTGTTTTTT
j_call: TRBJ2-1; d_call: TRBD1; clone_size: .; v_call: TRBV10-3; cdr3_aa: CALSPGGSPHYNEQFF; cdr3_nt: TGTGCCCTCTCTCCAGGGGGCAGCCCCCACTACAATGAGCAGTTCTTC
j_call: TRBJ2-1; d_call: TRBD2; clone_size: few; v_call: TRBV7-6; cdr3_aa: CASSLVSGRNEQFF; cdr3_nt: TGTGCCAGCAGCTTAGTTAGCGGGAGGAATGAGCAGTTCTTC
j_call: TRBJ2-3; d_call: .; clone_size: many; v_call: TRBV29-1; cdr3_aa: CSVDSTDTQYF; cdr3_nt: TGCAGCGTTGACAGCACAGATACGCAGTATTTT
j_call: TRBJ2-3; d_call: .; clone_size: .; v_call: TRBV14; cdr3_aa: CASSQVRWGRGTDTQYF; cdr3_nt: TGTGCCAGCAGCCAAGTAAGGTGGGGCCGGGGCACAGATACGCAGTATTTT
j_call: TRBJ2-7; d_call: TRBD1; clone_size: .; v_call: TRBV5-1; cdr3_aa: CASSLAGRDSSYEQYF; cdr3_nt: TGCGCCAGCAGCTTGGCCGGACGGGACAGTTCCTACGAGCAGTACTTC
j_call: TRBJ1-1; d_call: .; clone_size: few; v_call: TRBV9; cdr3_aa: CASSSSNTEAFF; cdr3_nt: TGTGCCAGCAGCAGTTCTAACACTGAAGCTTTCTTT
j_call: TRBJ2-7; d_call: .; clone_size: many; v_call: TRBV7-8; cdr3_aa: CASSLLYEQYF; cdr3_nt: TGTGCCAGCAGCTTATTGTACGAGCAGTACTTC
j_call: TRBJ2-1; d_call: TRBD2; clone_size: many; v_call: TRBV2; cdr3_aa: CASSLSGGSYNEQFF; cdr3_nt: TGTGCCAGCAGCCTCTCGGGGGGTTCCTACAATGAGCAGTTCTTC
j_call: TRBJ2-3; d_call: TRBD2; clone_size: few; v_call: TRBV20-1; cdr3_aa: CSASSNLAGGLDTQYF; cdr3_nt: TGCAGTGCTAGTTCTAATCTAGCGGGAGGGCTAGATACGCAGTATTTT
j_call: TRBJ2-1; d_call: TRBD2; clone_size: few; v_call: TRBV29-1; cdr3_aa: CSVVGRELVF; cdr3_nt: TGCAGCGTTGTAGGGCGGGAGCTGGTCTTC
j_call: TRBJ2-2; d_call: TRBD2; clone_size: .; v_call: TRBV7-3; cdr3_aa: CASKTLAGGPFTGELFF; cdr3_nt: TGTGCCAGCAAAACCCTAGCGGGAGGGCCATTCACCGGGGAGCTGTTTTTT
j_call: TRBJ2-3; d_call: .; clone_size: many; v_call: TRBV4-2; cdr3_aa: CASSQAGNIRDTQYF; cdr3_nt: TGTGCCAGCAGCCAAGCCGGGAACATACGGGATACGCAGTATTTT
j_call: TRBJ2-3; d_call: TRBD2; clone_size: few; v_call: TRBV4-3; cdr3_aa: CASSQGGLALDTQYF; cdr3_nt: TGCGCCAGCAGCCAAGGGGGACTAGCACTAGATACGCAGTATTTT
j_call: TRBJ1-1; d_call: .; clone_size: few; v_call: TRBV5-6; cdr3_aa: CASSLYRADPEAFF; cdr3_nt: TGTGCCAGCAGCCTATACCGGGCGGACCCTGAAGCTTTCTTT
j_call: TRBJ1-1; d_call: .; clone_size: .; v_call: TRBV6-2/TRBV6-3; cdr3_aa: CASSWMRGNTEAFF; cdr3_nt: TGTGCCAGCAGTTGGATGAGGGGGAATACTGAAGCTTTCTTT
j_call: TRBJ1-1; d_call: .; clone_size: .; v_call: TRBV7-8; cdr3_aa: CASSLGALNTEAFF; cdr3_nt: TGTGCCAGCAGCTTAGGAGCTTTAAACACTGAAGCTTTCTTT
j_call: TRBJ1-1; d_call: .; clone_size: few; v_call: TRBV6-6; cdr3_aa: CASSSGAQNTEAFF; cdr3_nt: TGTGCCAGCAGTTCGGGCGCCCAGAACACTGAAGCTTTCTTT
j_call: TRBJ2-3; d_call: TRBD2; clone_size: few; v_call: TRBV7-8; cdr3_aa: CASSPRRDAGGVSDTQYF; cdr3_nt: TGTGCCAGCAGCCCACGGAGGGATGCGGGAGGTGTGTCAGATACGCAGTATTTT
j_call: TRBJ2-1; d_call: .; clone_size: .; v_call: TRBV9; cdr3_aa: CASSLTWSRSSYNEQFF; cdr3_nt: TGTGCCAGCAGCCTCACATGGTCGAGGAGCTCCTACAATGAGCAGTTCTTC
j_call: TRBJ2-1; d_call: .; clone_size: .; v_call: TRBV10-1; cdr3_aa: CASSEGLYNEQFF; cdr3_nt: TGCGCCAGCAGTGAGGGTCTATACAATGAGCAGTTCTTC
j_call: TRBJ2-7; d_call: TRBD1; clone_size: few; v_call: TRBV12-3/TRBV12-4; cdr3_aa: CASSSTGTGYTSEQYF; cdr3_nt: TGTGCCAGCAGCAGTACCGGGACAGGGTATACCAGCGAGCAGTACTTC
j_call: TRBJ1-1; d_call: .; clone_size: .; v_call: TRBV20-1; cdr3_aa: CSAPGTAEAFF; cdr3_nt: TGCAGTGCTCCAGGGACCGCTGAAGCTTTCTTT
j_call: TRBJ1-2; d_call: .; clone_size: .; v_call: TRBV29-1; cdr3_aa: CSVYRIDNYGYTF; cdr3_nt: TGCAGTGTCTACAGAATCGACAACTATGGCTACACCTTC
j_call: TRBJ2-5; d_call: TRBD1; clone_size: .; v_call: TRBV20-1; cdr3_aa: CSARDPRGTETQYF; cdr3_nt: TGCAGTGCTAGAGATCCCAGGGGGACAGAGACCCAGTACTTC
j_call: TRBJ2-2; d_call: .; clone_size: many; v_call: TRBV7-3; cdr3_aa: CASSRPGGGEYSGELFF; cdr3_nt: TGTGCCAGCAGCCGACCGGGGGGCGGGGAGTACAGCGGGGAGCTGTTTTTT
j_call: TRBJ2-7; d_call: .; clone_size: few; v_call: TRBV5-1; cdr3_aa: CASSLAGLVKVASEQYF; cdr3_nt: TGCGCCAGCAGCTTGGCAGGGCTAGTTAAGGTGGCTTCCGAGCAGTACTTC
j_call: TRBJ2-7; d_call: .; clone_size: few; v_call: TRBV20-1; cdr3_aa: CSASPSGFTYEQYF; cdr3_nt: TGCAGTGCTAGTCCCAGCGGGTTTACGTACGAGCAGTACTTC
j_call: TRBJ2-1; d_call: TRBD2; clone_size: .; v_call: TRBV7-9; cdr3_aa: CASSPSLAGGSINEQFF; cdr3_nt: TGTGCCAGCAGCCCTAGCCTAGCGGGGGGCTCAATTAATGAGCAGTTCTTC
j_call: TRBJ2-3; d_call: .; clone_size: .; v_call: TRBV11-2; cdr3_aa: CASSSQGVVNTQYF; cdr3_nt: TGTGCCAGCAGCTCCCAAGGGGTTGTGAATACGCAGTATTTT
j_call: TRBJ2-7; d_call: .; clone_size: few; v_call: TRBV7-3; cdr3_aa: CASSLTTSYEQYF; cdr3_nt: TGTGCCAGCAGCTTAACCACCTCCTACGAGCAGTACTTC
j_call: TRBJ2-1; d_call: .; clone_size: .; v_call: TRBV7-3; cdr3_aa: CASSPDYNEQFF; cdr3_nt: TGTGCCAGCAGCCCCGACTACAATGAGCAGTTCTTC
j_call: TRBJ2-3; d_call: .; clone_size: .; v_call: TRBV9; cdr3_aa: CASSVAFTDATQYF; cdr3_nt: TGTGCCAGCAGCGTAGCTTTCACGGACGCTACGCAGTATTTT
j_call: TRBJ2-5; d_call: TRBD1; clone_size: .; v_call: TRBV5-1; cdr3_aa: CASSLGQGGQETQYF; cdr3_nt: TGCGCCAGCAGCTTGGGACAGGGGGGCCAAGAGACCCAGTACTTC
j_call: TRBJ2-7; d_call: TRBD1; clone_size: few; v_call: TRBV7-6; cdr3_aa: CASSLVGQGGSEQYF; cdr3_nt: TGTGCCAGCAGCTTAGTGGGACAGGGAGGGTCCGAGCAGTACTTC
j_call: TRBJ2-7; d_call: .; clone_size: .; v_call: TRBV6-2/TRBV6-3; cdr3_aa: CASSYAVYEQYF; cdr3_nt: TGTGCCAGCAGTTACGCAGTATACGAGCAGTACTTC
j_call: TRBJ1-5; d_call: .; clone_size: many; v_call: TRBV7-3; cdr3_aa: CASSLTWDQPQHF; cdr3_nt: TGTGCCAGCAGCTTAACTTGGGATCAGCCCCAGCATTTT
j_call: TRBJ2-3; d_call: TRBD2; clone_size: few; v_call: TRBV7-2; cdr3_aa: CASSLGWGLVVSTDTQYF; cdr3_nt: TGTGCCAGCAGCTTAGGCTGGGGACTAGTAGTCAGCACAGATACGCAGTATTTT
j_call: TRBJ1-1; d_call: .; clone_size: .; v_call: TRBV7-8; cdr3_aa: CASSFGSEAFF; cdr3_nt: TGTGCCAGCAGCTTCGGCTCTGAAGCTTTCTTT
j_call: TRBJ2-4; d_call: TRBD2; clone_size: .; v_call: TRBV12-3/TRBV12-4; cdr3_aa: CASSPWGTSGSGAKNIQYF; cdr3_nt: TGTGCCAGCAGTCCATGGGGGACTAGCGGGAGTGGTGCCAAAAACATTCAGTACTTC
j_call: TRBJ1-2; d_call: .; clone_size: many; v_call: TRBV4-1; cdr3_aa: CASSQARGSYGYTF; cdr3_nt: TGCGCCAGCAGCCAAGCCCGGGGCAGTTATGGCTACACCTTC
j_call: TRBJ2-6; d_call: TRBD1; clone_size: many; v_call: TRBV6-2/TRBV6-3; cdr3_aa: CASSPGTGVGANVLTF; cdr3_nt: TGTGCCAGCAGTCCCGGGACAGGGGTTGGGGCCAACGTCCTGACTTTC
j_call: TRBJ1-2; d_call: .; clone_size: .; v_call: TRBV4-3; cdr3_aa: CASSQVSFEIYGYTF; cdr3_nt: TGCGCCAGCAGCCAAGTCAGCTTTGAGATTTATGGCTACACCTTC
j_call: TRBJ2-3; d_call: .; clone_size: .; v_call: TRBV4-1; cdr3_aa: CASSQPPGWGHQDTQYF; cdr3_nt: TGCGCCAGCAGCCAACCCCCCGGGTGGGGGCATCAAGATACGCAGTATTTT
j_call: TRBJ2-6; d_call: .; clone_size: .; v_call: TRBV20-1; cdr3_aa: CSAREGESGANVLTF; cdr3_nt: TGCAGTGCTAGAGAAGGGGAATCTGGGGCCAACGTCCTGACTTTC
j_call: TRBJ2-1; d_call: TRBD2; clone_size: .; v_call: TRBV19; cdr3_aa: CASSMGSGRASEQFF; cdr3_nt: TGTGCCAGTAGTATGGGGAGCGGGAGGGCGTCTGAGCAGTTCTTC
j_call: TRBJ2-5; d_call: .; clone_size: .; v_call: TRBV20-1; cdr3_aa: CSPIGGGGQETQYF; cdr3_nt: TGCAGTCCGATTGGAGGGGGCGGGCAAGAGACCCAGTACTTC